Below, 20 T cell receptor beta chains from the same sample are listed, as sequenced in a study of regulatory T cells in long-lasting Graves disease (dated by TCRdb to 2020 to 2022). Library preparation used multiplex PCR. Sequenced on an Illumina HiSeq 4000. To build TCR beta libraries, CDR3 regions were amplified by Arm-PCR using iRepertoire HTBI primers. In-frame beta chains were kept once TCRdb had trimmed the public reads at Q25 with fastp and called clones with MiXCR. Every distinct CDR3 protein forms one entry, paired with its most common genes and DNA. The sample profile shows roughly 400,000 distinct CDR3 sequences; around 21% of them were found once. The ten largest clones capture around 21% of the sample. Read against the paper, the sample's time point label means: persistent/refractory GD, antithyroid drugs over 5 years with positive TRAb. RNA was extracted from PBMCs in TRIzol for both TCR sequencing and RNA sequencing.

The sequenced sample was peripheral blood mononuclear cells (PBMCs), obtained when the disease was refractory, from a patient treated with antithyroid drugs. These TCRs come from a female donor with Graves disease.

This clonotype was seen repeatedly, ten times or more. This chain connects TRBV7-2 to TRBJ1-4; 9 bases agree with TRBD1. Germline CDR1 and CDR2: SGHTA and FQGNSA. The CDR3 extends over 14 amino acids. J was trimmed by 12 bases and V by 6 bases; bases with no gene match: 11. The DNA for the CDR3 is TGTGCCAGCAGTGACCGGGACAGGGAGGGGGAACTGTTTTTT. Protein sequence: CASSDRDREGELFF.

This chain uses TRBV4-3 with TRBJ1-1; no definite D call. CDR3 length equals 13 residues. V dropped 6 bases and J dropped 0 bases, with 8 bases sitting between them. Looked up from germline, CDR1 is LGHNA and CDR2 is YSLEER. In DNA form, the CDR3 reads TGCGCCAGCAGGGAAGAAGTGAACACTGAAGCTTTCTTT. Translation: CASREEVNTEAFF.

A word on this clonotype: This sequence may be a read error, since a much larger clone differs from it by one base. The chain uses TRBV3-1 and TRBJ2-5, with D possibly matching TRBD2 (6 bases). The germline V gene has CDR1 LGHDT and CDR2 YNNKEL (reference sequence). The CDR3 loop spans 15 amino acids. The CDR3 sequence: CAGSQEPGSSKTQYF. The CDR3 DNA reads TGTGCCGGCAGCCAAGAGCCCGGGAGTTCAAAGACCCAGTACTTC.

This clonotype was picked up many times. CDR3 DNA: TGTGCCAGCAGGACAGGGTCGAATGGCTACACCTTC. The encoded protein is CASRTGSNGYTF. This chain joins TRBV28 and TRBJ1-2; 7 bases line up with TRBD1. Germline V gives CDR1 MDHEN, CDR2 SYDVKM. The CDR3 loop spans 12 amino acids. The J segment lost 6 bases and the V segment lost 6 bases, leaving 4 bases of the junction unmatched.

The rearrangement uses TRBV4-3 and TRBJ2-5, with TRBD2 matching 7 bases. In germline, CDR1 is LGHNA, CDR2 YSLEER. The CDR3 loop spans 14 amino acids. The V gene end was trimmed by 1 base and the J gene end by 9 bases; junction bases not matched to a gene: 8. CDR3 in amino acids: CASSQGTAGESQYF. The CDR3 DNA reads TGCGCCAGCAGCCAAGGAACGGCGGGAGAATCCCAGTACTTC.

Many counts were recorded for this clonotype. The chain links TRBV7-2 to TRBJ1-1, with a weak D call TRBD1 (5 bases). Looked up from germline, CDR1 is SGHTA and CDR2 is FQGNSA. V lost 5 bases, J lost 3 bases, and 13 bases lay in between. The CDR3 totals 14 residues. The CDR3 DNA is TGTGCCAGCAGCCATCCGGGACTTCACACTGAAGCTTTCTTT. Protein: CASSHPGLHTEAFF.

This clonotype occurred a few times. The rearrangement uses TRBV28 and TRBJ2-1; D may match TRBD1 or TRBD2 (5 bases each). The germline V gene has CDR1 MDHEN and CDR2 SYDVKM. V was clipped by 8 bases and J by 4 bases, with 15 bases between them. The CDR3 runs to 14 residues. The CDR3 loop reads CASSAPGAYNEQFF. Written as DNA, the CDR3 is TGTGCCAGCTCCGCCCCCGGGGCTTACAATGAGCAGTTCTTC.

The chain carries TRBV4-3 and TRBJ1-5, with D hard to call. The germline CDR1 and CDR2 sequences are LGHNA and YSLEER. The CDR3 runs to 15 residues. V was cut by 1 base and J by 0 bases, with 7 bases left in between. The CDR3 reads CASSQATNSNQPQHF. The CDR3 DNA follows: TGCGCCAGCAGCCAAGCGACAAATAGCAATCAGCCCCAGCATTTT.

This chain connects TRBV15 to TRBJ2-2; 10 nucleotides align to TRBD1. In germline, CDR1 is LNHNV, CDR2 YYDKDF (reference sequence). Trimming removed 4 bases from V and 5 bases from J; junction bases left unmatched: 4. This CDR3 comprises 15 residues. CDR3 in amino acids: CATSTDRGLTGELFF. CDR3 bases: TGTGCCACCAGCACCGACAGGGGGCTTACCGGGGAGCTGTTTTTT.

At least ten counts were recorded for this clonotype. The J gene is TRBJ1-6, the V gene TRBV6-1; perhaps TRBD1 as D (5 bases). Germline values: CDR1 MNHNS, CDR2 SASEGT. The CDR3 spans 14 residues. The V gene lost 6 bases and the J gene lost 8 bases, with 14 bases spanning the gap. The CDR3 bases are TGTGCCAGCAGCCGGGGCCTAGTGGATTCACCCCTCCACTTT. It specifies CASSRGLVDSPLHF.

This clonotype occurred many times. The J gene is TRBJ1-2, the V gene TRBV20-1; 9 nucleotides line up with TRBD1. The J segment lost 8 bases and the V segment lost 4 bases, leaving 8 bases of the junction unmatched. The CDR3 is made up of 13 amino acids. Germline loops: CDR1 DFQATT, CDR2 SNEGSKA (reference sequence). Written as DNA, the CDR3 is TGCAGTGCTATACCACAGGGGGCCTGGGGCTACACCTTC. This sequence encodes CSAIPQGAWGYTF.

In its sample, this clonotype was seen a few times. J is TRBJ1-5 and V is TRBV27; D is unresolved. The V end lost 1 base, the J end lost 2 bases, and 9 bases lay between the germline ends. CDR3 length equals 15 residues. The germline CDR1 and CDR2 sequences are MNHEY and SMNVEV (reference sequence). The CDR3 DNA reads as TGTGCCAGCAGTTTATTCAGCGTGGGCAATCAGCCCCAGCATTTT. Translated, it gives CASSLFSVGNQPQHF.

The genes are TRBV6-1 and TRBJ2-3; D is unresolved. The CDR3 is made up of 15 amino acids. V lost 6 bases and J 6 bases, leaving 19 bases between the germline ends. Germline values: CDR1 MNHNS, CDR2 SASEGT. CDR3 nucleotides: TGTGCCAGCAGCCCTGAGGCCGCTTACGGGGATACGCAGTATTTT. Amino acids: CASSPEAAYGDTQYF.

This sequence joins TRBV12-3 or TRBV12-4 and TRBJ2-7, with D hard to call. The V gene lost 10 bases and the J gene lost 6 bases, with 19 bases spanning the gap. The CDR3 contains 13 residues. The CDR3 loop is CANTKEHLGEQYF. CDR3 DNA: TGTGCCAACACCAAGGAGCACTTGGGCGAGCAGTACTTC.

This clonotype appeared many times. This chain uses TRBV12-3 or TRBV12-4 with TRBJ1-5; D is perhaps TRBD1 (6 bases). The CDR3 sequence is 13 residues long. With 4 bases removed from V and 7 bases from J, the gap between germline ends came to 11 bases. The CDR3 sequence: CASSSGTGQPQHF. CDR3 DNA: TGTGCCAGCAGTTCCGGCACAGGGCAGCCCCAGCATTTT.

The chain has TRBV12-3 or TRBV12-4 and TRBJ2-2; D is ambiguous. Trimming cost V 3 bases and J 6 bases, with 11 bases left between them. CDR3 length equals 14 residues. CDR3 protein: CASSFDYPAGELFF. As DNA, the CDR3 is TGTGCCAGCAGTTTCGATTATCCAGCCGGGGAGCTGTTTTTT.

This clonotype was picked up a small number of times. The rearrangement joins TRBV3-1 to TRBJ2-2; D may be TRBD1 (5 bases). Germline V gives CDR1 LGHDT, CDR2 YNNKEL (reference sequence). The CDR3 length is 14 residues. V gave up 7 bases and J gave up 6 bases, with 15 bases separating them. This CDR3 is CASITNRFPGELFF. The CDR3 region has the DNA TGTGCCAGCATCACAAACAGGTTCCCCGGGGAGCTGTTTTTT.

V gene TRBV29-1 combines with J gene TRBJ2-5; TRBD2 agrees at 13 bases. Germline CDR1 reads SQVTM; CDR2 reads ANQGSEA. CDR3 size: 18 residues. Trimming cost V 0 bases and J 5 bases; bases outside gene matches: 12. The CDR3, as DNA: TGCAGCGTTGAAGATGCTAGGACTAGCGGGAGTCTAGGGGAGACCCAGTACTTC. It yields the protein CSVEDARTSGSLGETQYF.

This clonotype was detected ten times or more. V usage is TRBV2 and J usage is TRBJ2-7; D is uncertain. The V end was cut by 2 bases, the J end by 3 bases, with 2 bases between. The germline V gene has CDR1 SNHLY and CDR2 FYNNEI. The CDR3 is 11 residues long. Written as DNA, the CDR3 is TGTGCCAGCAGTGAACTCTACGAGCAGTACTTC. As protein: CASSELYEQYF.

The CDR3 is CASSPSTNEKLFF. The DNA of the CDR3 is TGTGCCAGCAGCCCCTCGACTAATGAAAAACTGTTTTTT. This chain joins TRBV12-3 or TRBV12-4 and TRBJ1-4; D is undetermined. The CDR3 length is 13 residues. V dropped 6 bases and J dropped 2 bases, with 7 bases sitting between them.